This is a list of T cell receptor beta chains from one sample in a study of blood T cell repertoires in COVID-19. Sequencing used immunoSEQ multiplex PCR; TCRdb keeps in-frame clones, though not all of them. The repertoire includes roughly 330,000 clones, 87% of them detected once, and roughly 8.9% sits in the top ten. The source material was peripheral blood. The receptors derive from a man aged 25-45 years with COVID-19, enrolled during active disease. CDR3s include the opening cysteine and the closing phenylalanine or tryptophan. D genes are given only for firm matches. Clone sizes are given selectively: once, few, many, or a class where the clone is expanded.

d_gene	v_gene	abundance	j_gene	CDR3nt	CDR3aa
TRBD1	TRBV11-2	NA	TRBJ1-1	TGTGCCAGCAGCTTAGTGATATCCAGGGGGCACACTGAAGCTTTCTTT	CASSLVISRGHTEAFF
NA	TRBV6-1	NA	TRBJ2-4	TGTGCCAGCAGTGAAGAGCTTCGGGGAGCCAAAAACATTCAGTACTTC	CASSEELRGAKNIQYF
NA	TRBV7-2	few	TRBJ2-7	TGTGCCAGCAGCTTGGGCAAGTCCTACGAGCAGTACTTC	CASSLGKSYEQYF
NA	TRBV5-1	NA	TRBJ2-1	TGCGCCAGCAGTCCCCGAGTGAACTCCTACAATGAGCAGTTCTTC	CASSPRVNSYNEQFF
NA	TRBV9	NA	TRBJ1-4	TGTGCCAGCAGCGTGGGCCCGGGGGAAAAACTGTTTTTT	CASSVGPGEKLFF
NA	TRBV19	NA	TRBJ1-2	TGTGCCAGTAACCAGCCCGGGACTTTAAGGGGCTACACCTTC	CASNQPGTLRGYTF
NA	TRBV10-3	NA	TRBJ1-2	TGTGCCATCAGCGGTCAGGGGCACTATGGCTACACCTTC	CAISGQGHYGYTF
TRBD2	TRBV4-2	NA	TRBJ2-7	TGTGCCAGCAGCCAAGAAACACGGGGGGTTTCCTACGAGCAGTACTTC	CASSQETRGVSYEQYF
TRBD1	TRBV20-1	NA	TRBJ1-2	TGCAGTGCTAGTGTGCGACGGGACAGGGGTTATGGCTACACCTTC	CSASVRRDRGYGYTF
TRBD1	TRBV5-1	NA	TRBJ1-3	TGCGCCAGCAGCTCGGCCTGGACAGGGGGTTCCGGAAACACCATATATTTT	CASSSAWTGGSGNTIYF
TRBD1	TRBV11-2	NA	TRBJ2-5	TGTGCCAGCAGTCAAGGGAGGGACAGGGCCTTTTTCGGAACCCAGTACTTC	CASSQGRDRAFFGTQYF
TRBD1	TRBV9	NA	TRBJ2-3	TGTGCCAGCAGCGTGGGCCAGGGGGCGGGAGATACGCAGTATTTT	CASSVGQGAGDTQYF
TRBD1	TRBV19	NA	TRBJ1-1	TGTGCCAGTAGTCTCTGGGACAGTAACACTGAAGCTTTCTTT	CASSLWDSNTEAFF
NA	TRBV6-6	NA	TRBJ2-2	TGTGCCATCTCCGGGTACAGGGGGGGCGGGGAGCTGTTTTTT	CAISGYRGGGELFF
TRBD1	TRBV18	NA	TRBJ1-3	TGTGCCAGCTCAACCGGGACAGCGGGAAACACCATATATTTT	CASSTGTAGNTIYF
NA	TRBV6-1	NA	TRBJ2-3	TGTGCCAGCAGTGAATTTACCCAGATGAGCACAGATACGCAGTATTTT	CASSEFTQMSTDTQYF
TRBD1	TRBV30	NA	TRBJ1-6	TGTGCCTGGACCTCTTATCCGGGACAGGCAACGAGGGGTTCACCCCTCCACTTT	CAWTSYPGQATRGSPLHF
NA	TRBV6-6	NA	TRBJ2-2	TGTGCCAGCAGTTACACTCCTCGGCAGAGGACCGGGGAGCTGTTTTTT	CASSYTPRQRTGELFF
NA	TRBV6-2/TRBV6-3	NA	TRBJ1-5	TGTGCCAGCAGTTACGGGGAGGGGCGGTTTGATCAGCCCCAGCATTTT	CASSYGEGRFDQPQHF
TRBD1	TRBV24-1	NA	TRBJ1-2	TGTGCCACCAGTGACTCGACAGGGGGGAATGGCTACACCTTC	CATSDSTGGNGYTF
NA	TRBV6-6	NA	TRBJ1-2	TGTGCCAGCAGTTACCGTGCAACGGACTATGGCTACACCTTC	CASSYRATDYGYTF
NA	TRBV6-5	NA	TRBJ2-7	TGTGCCAGCAGTTACTATGGTGTTCGCGACGAGCAGTACTTC	CASSYYGVRDEQYF
TRBD1	TRBV28	NA	TRBJ2-2	TGTGCCAGCAGCGGAGGCCCATGGACAGGCGGCAGCGCGAACACCGGGGAGCTGTTTTTT	CASSGGPWTGGSANTGELFF
TRBD1	TRBV9	NA	TRBJ2-1	TGTGCCAGCAGCGTAGATGACGACAGGGAAGAGTTCTTC	CASSVDDDREEFF
NA	TRBV11-1	NA	TRBJ2-1	TGTGCCAGCAGCTTAGTCGTCACAGGGTATTACAATGAGCAGTTCTTC	CASSLVVTGYYNEQFF
TRBD2	TRBV27	NA	TRBJ2-7	TGTGCCAGCAGTTTCCTAGCGGGATACTACGAGCAGTACTTC	CASSFLAGYYEQYF
NA	TRBV7-3	NA	TRBJ1-1	TGTGCCAGCAGCTTAAATTTGGAGCGGGGCAGGGGAGACACTGAAGCTTTCTTT	CASSLNLERGRGDTEAFF
NA	TRBV19	NA	TRBJ2-2	TGTGCCAGTAGTATACAGAGGACCGGGGAGCTGTTTTTT	CASSIQRTGELFF
NA	TRBV7-2	NA	TRBJ1-5	TGTGCCAGCAGCCCCCGGACACACAATCAGCCCCAGCATTTT	CASSPRTHNQPQHF
NA	TRBV28	NA	TRBJ1-1	TGTGCCAGCAGTTCGCCGGGGACTGAAGCTTTCTTT	CASSSPGTEAFF
TRBD1	TRBV19	few	TRBJ1-6	TGTGCCAGTACCACAAACAGGGGGCAGAATTCACCCCTCCACTTT	CASTTNRGQNSPLHF
NA	TRBV27	many	TRBJ2-3	TGTGCCAGCAGCAGGCGGGACGGCACAGATACGCAGTATTTT	CASSRRDGTDTQYF
NA	TRBV5-1	NA	TRBJ1-6	TGCGCCAGCAGCTCGGAAGGACGGGATTATAATTCACCCCTCCACTTT	CASSSEGRDYNSPLHF
TRBD1	TRBV30	NA	TRBJ1-2	TGTGCCTGGAGTATCGGACAGGGGGCGAACTATGGCTACACCTTC	CAWSIGQGANYGYTF
TRBD2	TRBV9	NA	TRBJ2-1	TGTGCCAGCAGCCTAGCGGGAGAATACAATGAGCAGTTCTTC	CASSLAGEYNEQFF